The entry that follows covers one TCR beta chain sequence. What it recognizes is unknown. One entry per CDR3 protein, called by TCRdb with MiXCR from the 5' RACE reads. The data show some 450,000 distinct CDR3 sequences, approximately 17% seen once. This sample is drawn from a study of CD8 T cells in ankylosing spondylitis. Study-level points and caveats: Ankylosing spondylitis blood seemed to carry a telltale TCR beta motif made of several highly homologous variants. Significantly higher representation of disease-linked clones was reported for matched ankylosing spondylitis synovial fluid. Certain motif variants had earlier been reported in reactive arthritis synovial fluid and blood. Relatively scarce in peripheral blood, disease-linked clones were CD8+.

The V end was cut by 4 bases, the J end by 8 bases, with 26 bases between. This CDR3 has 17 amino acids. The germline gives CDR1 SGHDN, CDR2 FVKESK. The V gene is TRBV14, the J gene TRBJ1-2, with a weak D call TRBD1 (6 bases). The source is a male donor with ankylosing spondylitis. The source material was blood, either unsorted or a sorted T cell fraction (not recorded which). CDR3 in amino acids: CASSLALGTMDARGYTF. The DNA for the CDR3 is TGTGCCAGCAGCCTTGCTTTAGGGACAATGGACGCGCGCGGCTACACCTTC.